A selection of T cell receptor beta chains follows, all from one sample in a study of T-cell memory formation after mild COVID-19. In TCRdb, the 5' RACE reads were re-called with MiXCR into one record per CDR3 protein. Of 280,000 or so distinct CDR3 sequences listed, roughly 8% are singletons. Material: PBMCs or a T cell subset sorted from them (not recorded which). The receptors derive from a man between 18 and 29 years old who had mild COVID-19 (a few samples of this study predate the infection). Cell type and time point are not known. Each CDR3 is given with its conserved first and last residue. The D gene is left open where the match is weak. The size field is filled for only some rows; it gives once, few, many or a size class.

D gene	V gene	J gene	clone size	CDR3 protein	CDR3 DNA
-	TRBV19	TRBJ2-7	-	CASSLGGELSYEQYF	TGTGCCAGTAGCCTCGGGGGAGAGCTATCCTACGAGCAGTACTTC
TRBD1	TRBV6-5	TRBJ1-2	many	CASRKQGADGYTF	TGTGCCAGCAGGAAACAGGGGGCGGATGGCTACACCTTC
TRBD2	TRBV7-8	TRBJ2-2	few	CASSLFPELAGGGGTGELFF	TGTGCCAGCAGCTTATTCCCAGAACTAGCGGGGGGTGGCGGCACCGGGGAGCTGTTTTTT
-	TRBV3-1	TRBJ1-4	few	CASSQRADGLREKLFF	TGTGCCAGCAGCCAAAGGGCCGACGGACTCAGGGAAAAACTGTTTTTT
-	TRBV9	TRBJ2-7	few	CASSGTSSSYEQYF	TGTGCCAGCAGCGGGACCTCGAGCTCCTACGAGCAGTACTTC
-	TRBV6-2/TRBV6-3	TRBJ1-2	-	CASSLNQGYGYTF	TGTGCCAGCAGTTTAAACCAGGGCTATGGCTACACCTTC
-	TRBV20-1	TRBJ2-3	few	CSAAIGGASDTQYF	TGCAGTGCTGCGATAGGGGGAGCGTCAGATACGCAGTATTTT
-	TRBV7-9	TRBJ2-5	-	CASSPDYKETQYF	TGTGCCAGCAGCCCAGACTACAAAGAGACCCAGTACTTC
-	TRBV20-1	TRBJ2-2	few	CSAIPLNTGELFF	TGCAGTGCTATACCCCTTAACACCGGGGAGCTGTTTTTT
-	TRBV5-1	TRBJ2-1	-	CASSLDPGGVSEQFF	TGCGCCAGCAGCTTGGACCCCGGAGGAGTCAGTGAGCAGTTCTTC
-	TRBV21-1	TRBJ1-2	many	CASSKVGPSRSTNYGYTF	TGTGCCAGCAGCAAAGTAGGGCCCTCAAGAAGTACTAACTATGGCTACACCTTC
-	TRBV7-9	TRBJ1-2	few	CASSAYRTAANYGYTF	TGTGCCAGCAGCGCCTACCGGACGGCGGCTAACTATGGCTACACCTTC
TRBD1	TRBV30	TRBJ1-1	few	CAWSQGGTEAFF	TGTGCCTGGAGTCAGGGGGGGACTGAAGCTTTCTTT
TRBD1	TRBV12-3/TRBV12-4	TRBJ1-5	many	CASSLGQGLNQPQHF	TGTGCCAGCAGTCTTGGACAGGGCCTCAATCAGCCCCAGCATTTT
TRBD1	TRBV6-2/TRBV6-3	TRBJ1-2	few	CASRRAGTANYGYTF	TGTGCCAGCAGACGAGCCGGGACAGCTAACTATGGCTACACCTTC
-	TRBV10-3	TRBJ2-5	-	CAISESGTQETQYF	TGTGCCATCAGTGAGTCGGGGACTCAAGAGACCCAGTACTTC
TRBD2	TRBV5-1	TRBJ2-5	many	CASSADPGGETQYF	TGCGCCAGCAGCGCAGACCCGGGAGGAGAGACCCAGTACTTC
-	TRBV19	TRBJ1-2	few	CASSIDRRGPGYTF	TGTGCCAGTAGTATAGATCGCCGGGGCCCGGGCTACACCTTC
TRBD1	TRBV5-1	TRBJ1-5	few	CASRTDREAQPQHF	TGCGCCAGCAGAACCGACAGGGAGGCTCAGCCCCAGCATTTT
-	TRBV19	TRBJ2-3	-	CASSPLGLSTDTQYF	TGTGCCAGTAGTCCCCTCGGTTTAAGCACAGATACGCAGTATTTT
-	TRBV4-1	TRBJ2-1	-	CASSQVLQVGNNEQFF	TGCGCCAGCAGCCAAGTCCTACAGGTGGGGAACAATGAGCAGTTCTTC
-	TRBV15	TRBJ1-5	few	CATSRAQGIKQPQHF	TGTGCCACCAGCAGAGCCCAGGGAATCAAGCAGCCCCAGCATTTT
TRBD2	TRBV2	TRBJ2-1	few	CASRPGTSSGRNEQFF	TGTGCCAGCAGACCCGGGACTAGTTCCGGCCGCAATGAGCAGTTCTTC
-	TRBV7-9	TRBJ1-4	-	CASSPGQREKLFF	TGTGCCAGCAGCCCGGGGCAGCGGGAAAAACTGTTTTTT
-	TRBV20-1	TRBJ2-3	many	CSANSQEMKWTQYF	TGCAGTGCTAACTCGCAGGAAATGAAGTGGACGCAGTATTTT
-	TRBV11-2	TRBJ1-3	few	CASSTGQLSGNTIYF	TGTGCCAGCAGCACAGGGCAGCTCTCTGGAAACACCATATATTTT
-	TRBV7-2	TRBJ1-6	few	CASSSGFPLHF	TGTGCCAGCAGCTCAGGGTTCCCCCTCCACTTT
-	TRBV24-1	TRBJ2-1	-	CATSETRDTRGIEQFF	TGTGCCACCAGTGAAACCCGGGACACACGAGGAATCGAGCAGTTCTTC
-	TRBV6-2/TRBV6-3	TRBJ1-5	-	CASSYTPTDFYGQPQHF	TGTGCCAGCAGTTACACGCCGACCGACTTTTACGGTCAGCCCCAGCATTTT
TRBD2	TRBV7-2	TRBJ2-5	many	CASSLSAGTSGVIGTQYF	TGTGCCAGCAGCTTATCCGCCGGGACTAGCGGGGTAATAGGGACCCAGTACTTC
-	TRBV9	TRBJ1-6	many	CASSVNRDNGRSPLHF	TGTGCCAGCAGCGTTAACCGGGACAACGGACGGTCACCCCTCCACTTT
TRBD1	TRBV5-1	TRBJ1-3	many	CASSSGTGYGNTIYF	TGCGCCAGCAGCTCCGGGACAGGATATGGAAACACCATATATTTT
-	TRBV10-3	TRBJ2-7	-	CAISESYQTYEQYF	TGTGCCATCAGTGAGTCGTATCAGACCTACGAGCAGTACTTC
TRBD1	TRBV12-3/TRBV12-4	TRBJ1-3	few	CASRPGTGPGNTIYF	TGTGCCAGCAGACCCGGGACAGGGCCTGGAAACACCATATATTTT
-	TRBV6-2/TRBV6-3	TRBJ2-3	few	CASSYPPDGRSTDTQYF	TGTGCCAGCAGTTACCCCCCCGACGGACGCAGCACAGATACGCAGTATTTT
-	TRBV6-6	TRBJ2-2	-	CASSYSNPGVAGELFF	TGTGCCAGCAGTTACTCGAATCCTGGGGTTGCCGGGGAGCTGTTTTTT
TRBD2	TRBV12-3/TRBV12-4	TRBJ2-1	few	CASSFRLAGFSYNEQFF	TGTGCCAGCAGTTTTAGACTAGCGGGGTTCTCCTACAATGAGCAGTTCTTC
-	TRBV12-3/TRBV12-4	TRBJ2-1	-	CASSLKPRGGGYNEQFF	TGTGCCAGCAGTTTAAAGCCGCGAGGGGGGGGATACAATGAGCAGTTCTTC
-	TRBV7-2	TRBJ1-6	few	CASSLGGVSSYNSPLHF	TGTGCCAGCAGCTTAGGAGGTGTGAGCTCCTATAATTCACCCCTCCACTTT
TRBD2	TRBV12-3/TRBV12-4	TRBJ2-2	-	CASSLESSGVTGELFF	TGTGCCAGCAGTTTAGAGTCTAGCGGGGTCACCGGGGAGCTGTTTTTT
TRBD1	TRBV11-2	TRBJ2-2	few	CASSQQGATGELFF	TGTGCCAGCAGCCAACAGGGGGCCACCGGGGAGCTGTTTTTT
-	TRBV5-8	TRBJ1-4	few	CASSFLGPSREKLFF	TGTGCCAGCAGCTTCCTCGGGCCGTCGCGAGAAAAACTGTTTTTT
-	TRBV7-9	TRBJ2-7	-	CASRPDFSYEQYF	TGTGCCAGCAGACCGGACTTCTCCTACGAGCAGTACTTC
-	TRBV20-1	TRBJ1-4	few	CSATHMTDHNEKLFF	TGCAGTGCAACGCACATGACAGACCACAATGAAAAACTGTTTTTT
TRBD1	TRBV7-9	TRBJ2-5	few	CASLHGTEQETQYF	TGTGCCAGCCTTCACGGGACAGAACAAGAGACCCAGTACTTC
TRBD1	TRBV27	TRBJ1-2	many	CASSKNYDRALYGYTF	TGTGCCAGCAGTAAAAATTACGACAGGGCCCTATACGGCTACACCTTC
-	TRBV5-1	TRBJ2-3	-	CASSLENRDTQYF	TGCGCCAGCAGCTTGGAGAATAGGGATACGCAGTATTTT
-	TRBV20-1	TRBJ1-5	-	CSATPGTRNQPQHF	TGCAGTGCTACCCCCGGGACACGCAATCAGCCCCAGCATTTT
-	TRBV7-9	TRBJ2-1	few	CASSLGVYEQFF	TGTGCCAGCAGCTTAGGGGTGTATGAGCAGTTCTTC
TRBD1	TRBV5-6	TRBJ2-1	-	CASSTPGQGAYNEQFF	TGTGCCAGCAGCACCCCCGGACAGGGGGCCTACAATGAGCAGTTCTTC
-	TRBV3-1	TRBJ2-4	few	CASSQDRNFRNIQYF	TGTGCCAGCAGCCAAGATCGAAACTTTCGAAACATTCAGTACTTC
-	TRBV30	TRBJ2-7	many	CAWTGWQRLSYEQYF	TGTGCCTGGACCGGATGGCAGAGACTCTCCTACGAGCAGTACTTC
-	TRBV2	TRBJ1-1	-	CASSVSQGTEAFF	TGTGCCAGCAGTGTAAGTCAGGGGACTGAAGCTTTCTTT
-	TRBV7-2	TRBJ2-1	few	CASSPGPSYNEQFF	TGTGCCAGCAGCCCGGGACCATCCTACAATGAGCAGTTCTTC